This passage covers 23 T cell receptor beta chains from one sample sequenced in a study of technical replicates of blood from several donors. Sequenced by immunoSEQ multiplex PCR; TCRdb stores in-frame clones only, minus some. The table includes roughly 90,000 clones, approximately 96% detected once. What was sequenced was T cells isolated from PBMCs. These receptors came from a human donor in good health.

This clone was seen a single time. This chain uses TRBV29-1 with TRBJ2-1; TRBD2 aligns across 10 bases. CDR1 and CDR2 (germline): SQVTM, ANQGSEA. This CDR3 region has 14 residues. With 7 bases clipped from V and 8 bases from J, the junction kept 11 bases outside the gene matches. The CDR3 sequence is CSAGWLAGVDEQFF. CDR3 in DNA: TGCAGCGCCGGATGGCTAGCGGGAGTGGATGAGCAGTTCTTC.

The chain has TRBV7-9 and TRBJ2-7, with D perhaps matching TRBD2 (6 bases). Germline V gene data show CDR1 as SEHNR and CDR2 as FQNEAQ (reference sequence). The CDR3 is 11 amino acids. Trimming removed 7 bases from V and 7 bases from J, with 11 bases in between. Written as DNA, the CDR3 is TGTGCCAGCACCAGAGGAGGGGAGCAGTACTTC. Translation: CASTRGGEQYF.

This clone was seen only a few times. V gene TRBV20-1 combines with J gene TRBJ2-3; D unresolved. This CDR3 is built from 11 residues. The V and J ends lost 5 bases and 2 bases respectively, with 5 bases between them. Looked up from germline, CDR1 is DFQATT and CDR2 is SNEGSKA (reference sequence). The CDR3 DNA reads TGCAGTGCTTCCTCCACAGATACGCAGTATTTT. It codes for CSASSTDTQYF.

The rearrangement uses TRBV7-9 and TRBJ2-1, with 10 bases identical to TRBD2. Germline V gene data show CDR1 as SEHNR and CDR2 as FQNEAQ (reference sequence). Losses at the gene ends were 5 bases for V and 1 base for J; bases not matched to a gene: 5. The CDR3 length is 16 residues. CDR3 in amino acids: CASSPAGGPSYNEQFF. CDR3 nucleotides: TGTGCCAGCAGCCCAGCGGGAGGGCCTTCCTACAATGAGCAGTTCTTC.

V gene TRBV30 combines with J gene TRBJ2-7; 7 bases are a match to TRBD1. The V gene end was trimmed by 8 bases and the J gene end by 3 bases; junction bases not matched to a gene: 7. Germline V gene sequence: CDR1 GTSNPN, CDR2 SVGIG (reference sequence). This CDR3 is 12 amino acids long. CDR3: CATTGKGYEQYF. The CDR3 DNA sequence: TGTGCCACGACAGGGAAAGGCTACGAGCAGTACTTC.

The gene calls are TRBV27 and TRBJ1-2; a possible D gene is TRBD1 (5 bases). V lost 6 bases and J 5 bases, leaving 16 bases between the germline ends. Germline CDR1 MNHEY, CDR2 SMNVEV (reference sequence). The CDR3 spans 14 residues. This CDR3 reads CASRSGGLGYGYTF. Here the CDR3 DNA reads TGTGCCAGCAGATCGGGGGGGTTAGGGTATGGCTACACCTTC.

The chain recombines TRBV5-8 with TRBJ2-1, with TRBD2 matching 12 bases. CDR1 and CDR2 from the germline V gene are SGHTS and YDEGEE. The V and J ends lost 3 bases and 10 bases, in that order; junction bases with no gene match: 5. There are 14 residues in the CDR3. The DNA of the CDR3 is TGTGCCAGCAGCTCTTCTAGCGGGAGGGGGGAGCAGTTCTTC. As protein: CASSSSSGRGEQFF.

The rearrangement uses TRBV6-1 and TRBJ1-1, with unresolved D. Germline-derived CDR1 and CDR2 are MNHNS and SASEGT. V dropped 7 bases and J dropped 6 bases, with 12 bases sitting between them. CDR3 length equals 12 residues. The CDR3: CASKGLEAEAFF. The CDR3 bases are TGTGCCAGCAAGGGTTTGGAGGCTGAAGCTTTCTTT.

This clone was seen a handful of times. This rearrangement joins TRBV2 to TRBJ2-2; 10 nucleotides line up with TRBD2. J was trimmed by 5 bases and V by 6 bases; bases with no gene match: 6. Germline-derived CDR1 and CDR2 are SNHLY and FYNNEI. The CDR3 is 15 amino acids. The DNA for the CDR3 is TGTGCCAGCAGGACCCTAGCGGGAGCGACCGGGGAGCTGTTTTTT. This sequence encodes CASRTLAGATGELFF. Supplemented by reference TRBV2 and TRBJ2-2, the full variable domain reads EPEVTQTPSHQVTQMGQEVILRCVPISNHLYFYWYRQILGQKVEFLVSFYNNEISEKSEIFDDQFSVERPDGSNFTLKIRSTKLEDSAMYFCASRTLAGATGELFFGEGSRLTVL.

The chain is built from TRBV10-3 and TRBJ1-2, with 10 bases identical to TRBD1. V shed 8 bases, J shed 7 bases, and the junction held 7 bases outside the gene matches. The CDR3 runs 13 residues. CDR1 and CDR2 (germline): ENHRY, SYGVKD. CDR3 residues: CAISRDRGGGYTF. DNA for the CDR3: TGTGCCATCTCCCGGGACAGGGGAGGTGGCTACACCTTC.

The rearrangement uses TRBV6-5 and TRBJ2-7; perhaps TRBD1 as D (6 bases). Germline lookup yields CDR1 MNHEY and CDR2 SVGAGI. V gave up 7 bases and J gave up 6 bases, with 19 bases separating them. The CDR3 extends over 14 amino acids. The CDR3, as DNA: TGTGCCAGCAAACCGAGGGGGAGAGTCGCCGAGCAGTACTTC. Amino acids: CASKPRGRVAEQYF.

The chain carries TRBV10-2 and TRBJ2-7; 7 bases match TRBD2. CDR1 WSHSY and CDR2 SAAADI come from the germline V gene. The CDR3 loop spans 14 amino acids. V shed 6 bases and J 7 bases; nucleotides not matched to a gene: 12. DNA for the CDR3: TGCGCCAGCAGCGTGACTAGCCCCTCGGAGGAGCAGTACTTC. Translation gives CASSVTSPSEEQYF.

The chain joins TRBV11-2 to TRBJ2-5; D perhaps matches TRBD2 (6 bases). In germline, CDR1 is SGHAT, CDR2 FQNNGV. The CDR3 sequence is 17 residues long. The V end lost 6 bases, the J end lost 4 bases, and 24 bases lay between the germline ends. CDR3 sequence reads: CASREGRGRNSVETQYF. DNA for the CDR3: TGTGCCAGCAGGGAGGGGCGAGGCAGAAATTCGGTAGAGACCCAGTACTTC.

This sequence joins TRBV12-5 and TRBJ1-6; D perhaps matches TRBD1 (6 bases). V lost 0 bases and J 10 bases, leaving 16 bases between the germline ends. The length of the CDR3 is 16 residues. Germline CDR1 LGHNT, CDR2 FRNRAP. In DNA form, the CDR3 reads TGTGCTAGTGGTTTGGTGGGCGGGAGGGGGAGATCACCCCTCCACTTT. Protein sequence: CASGLVGGRGRSPLHF.

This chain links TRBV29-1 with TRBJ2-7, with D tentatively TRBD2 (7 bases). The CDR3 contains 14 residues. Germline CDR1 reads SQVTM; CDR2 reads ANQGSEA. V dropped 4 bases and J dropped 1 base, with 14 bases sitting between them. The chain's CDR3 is CSVGEGVGSYEQYF. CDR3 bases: TGCAGCGTTGGGGAGGGGGTAGGATCCTACGAGCAGTACTTC.

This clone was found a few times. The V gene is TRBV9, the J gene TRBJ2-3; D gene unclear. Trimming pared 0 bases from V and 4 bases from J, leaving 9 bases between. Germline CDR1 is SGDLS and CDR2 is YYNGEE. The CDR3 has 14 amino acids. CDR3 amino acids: CASSVALGSDTQYF. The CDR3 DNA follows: TGTGCCAGCAGCGTAGCTTTGGGCTCAGATACGCAGTATTTT.

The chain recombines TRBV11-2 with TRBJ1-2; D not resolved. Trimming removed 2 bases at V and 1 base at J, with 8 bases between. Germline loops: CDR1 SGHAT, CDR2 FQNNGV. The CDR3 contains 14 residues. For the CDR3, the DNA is TGTGCCAGCAGCTTAAACCAGAATAACTATGGCTACACCTTC. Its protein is CASSLNQNNYGYTF.

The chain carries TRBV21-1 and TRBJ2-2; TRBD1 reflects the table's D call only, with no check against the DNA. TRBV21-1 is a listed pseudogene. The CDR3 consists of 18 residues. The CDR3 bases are TGTGCCAGCAGCAAAGGGGCCTACAGGGTCGCCAACACCGGGGAGCTGTTTTTT. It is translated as CASSKGAYRVANTGELFF.

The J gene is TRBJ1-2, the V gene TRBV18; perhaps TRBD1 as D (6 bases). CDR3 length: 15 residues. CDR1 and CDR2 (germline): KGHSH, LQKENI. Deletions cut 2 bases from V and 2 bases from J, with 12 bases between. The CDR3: CASSPYPDRNYGYTF. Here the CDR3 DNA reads TGTGCCAGCTCACCATACCCCGACAGGAACTATGGCTACACCTTC.

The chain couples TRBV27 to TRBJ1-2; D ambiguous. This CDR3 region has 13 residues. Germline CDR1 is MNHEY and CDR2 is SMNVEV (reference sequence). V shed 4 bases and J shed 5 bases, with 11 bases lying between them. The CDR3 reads CASSSGGSYGYTF. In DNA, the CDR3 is TGTGCCAGCAGTTCTGGCGGAAGTTATGGCTACACCTTC.

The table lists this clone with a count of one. The CDR3 bases are TGTGCCAGCAGCTACCGACTAGCGGGGGCCAATGAGCAGTTCTTC. This codes for CASSYRLAGANEQFF. The gene calls are TRBV6-6 and TRBJ2-1, with 12 nucleotides matching TRBD2. Unmatched junction bases numbered 6, after V lost 6 bases and J lost 6 bases. The germline V gene has CDR1 MNHNY and CDR2 SVGAGI (reference sequence). The CDR3 is 15 residues long.

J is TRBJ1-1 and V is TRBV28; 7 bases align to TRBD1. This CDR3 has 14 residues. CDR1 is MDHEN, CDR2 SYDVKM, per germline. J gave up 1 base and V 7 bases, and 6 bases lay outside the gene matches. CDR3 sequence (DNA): TGTGCCAGCAACCCCCGGACAGGGAACACTGAAGCTTTCTTT. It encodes CASNPRTGNTEAFF.

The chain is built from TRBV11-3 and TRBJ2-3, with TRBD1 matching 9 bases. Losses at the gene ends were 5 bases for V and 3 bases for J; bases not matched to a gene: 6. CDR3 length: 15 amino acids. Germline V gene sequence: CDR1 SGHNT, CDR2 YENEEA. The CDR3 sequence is CASSKQGAGTDTQYF. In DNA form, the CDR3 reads TGTGCCAGCAGCAAACAGGGGGCCGGGACAGATACGCAGTATTTT. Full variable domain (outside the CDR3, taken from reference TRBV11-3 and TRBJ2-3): EAGVVQSPRYKIIEKKQPVAFWCNPISGHNTLYWYLQNLGQGPELLIRYENEEAVDDSQLPKDRFSAERLKGVDSTLKIQPAELGDSAVYLCASSKQGAGTDTQYFGPGTRLTVL.